This T cell receptor (beta chain) derives from a study of CD8 T cells in Susac syndrome. Study-wide context: Of the sequenced Susac syndrome patients, more than 5 had active disease and about 8 were in remission.

The authors reverse transcribed roughly 0.5 to 1 ug RNA with random hexamers. TCRdb re-called the immunoSEQ multiplex PCR reads with MiXCR, one entry per CDR3 protein. The data contain roughly 130,000 distinct CDR3 sequences, roughly 94% of them singletons. Comments on this clonotype: No conserved phenylalanine or tryptophan is present at the end of the CDR3, so a read error is the likely explanation.

Between the trimmed V and J ends, which lost 3 bases and 0 bases, there was a span of 7 bases. This CDR3 region has 15 residues. The germline V gene has CDR1 SGDLS and CDR2 YYNGEE. The TCR originated in a human donor with Susac syndrome. Material for sequencing was CD8+ T cells from PBMCs. V gene TRBV9 combines with J gene TRBJ2-6, with D unclear. The CDR3 loop reads CASSETGSGANVLTC. CDR3 coding DNA: TGTGCCAGCAGCGAGACGGGCTCTGGGGCCAACGTCCTGACTTGC.